What follows are 21 T cell receptor beta chains derived from one specimen sequenced in a study of human T cells and chemical hapten exposure. MiXCR was run by TCRdb on the RACE reads, yielding one entry per CDR3 protein. The repertoire holds some 32,000 distinct CDR3 sequences, with nearly 6% as singletons. Time point meaning: patch test 3, about 24 weeks after DPC sensitization. Treatment defined: therapeutic diphenylcyclopropenone sensitization with weekly scalp DPC. The sample consisted of whole blood, taken in connection with sensitization to the hapten diphenylcyclopropenone (DPC). The receptors derive from a man aged 30-40 years with alopecia areata. Some clones in this sample may be carry-over from other donors' samples.

The sample holds many counts of this clonotype. The rearrangement uses TRBV7-9 and TRBJ2-3; no clear D. CDR1 is SEHNR and CDR2 is FQNEAQ in the germline V gene (reference sequence). The CDR3 length is 17 residues. Trimming took 5 bases from V and 3 from J, leaving 21 bases between them. This CDR3 reads CASSQLPTRILTDTQYF. DNA for the CDR3: TGTGCCAGCAGCCAACTCCCGACAAGAATTCTTACAGATACGCAGTATTTT.

This clonotype was detected ten times or more. The rearrangement uses TRBV12-3 or TRBV12-4 and TRBJ2-1, with 7 bases aligning to TRBD1. J gave up 4 bases and V 7 bases, and 10 bases lay outside the gene matches. This CDR3 spans 15 amino acids. The CDR3 sequence is CASKTGQANYNEQFF. The CDR3 DNA reads as TGTGCCAGCAAGACCGGACAGGCGAATTACAATGAGCAGTTCTTC.

This clonotype was observed at least ten times. This chain uses TRBV20-1 with TRBJ2-3; 10 nucleotides line up with TRBD2. Per germline, CDR1 DFQATT and CDR2 SNEGSKA (reference sequence). The CDR3 runs 19 residues. J lost 1 base, V lost 6 bases, and 19 bases had no gene match. Written as DNA, the CDR3 is TGCAGTGCCGCTCCTAATCTAGCGGGGGCCTCGCCGCGCACAGATACGCAGTATTTT. Its protein is CSAAPNLAGASPRTDTQYF.

The sample holds many counts of this clonotype. The V and J genes are TRBV6-5 and TRBJ2-2, with 8 bases aligning to TRBD1. Germline V gene lookup returns CDR1 MNHEY and CDR2 SVGAGI. V shed 8 bases, J shed 3 bases, and the junction held 8 bases outside the gene matches. This CDR3 spans 15 amino acids. Here the CDR3 reads CASQLRTGYTGELFF. In DNA, the CDR3 is TGTGCCAGCCAGTTACGGACAGGGTACACCGGGGAGCTGTTTTTT.

The table lists this clonotype with many counts. The chain links TRBV27 to TRBJ2-1; no firm D call. The germline CDR1 and CDR2 sequences are MNHEY and SMNVEV (reference sequence). This CDR3 contains 14 residues. Trimming took off 2 bases at V and 8 bases at J, with 13 bases between the two ends. CDR3 bases: TGTGCCAGCAGTTTAAATCCCTCTGTCGATGAGCAGTTCTTC. It translates to CASSLNPSVDEQFF.

This clonotype was counted at least ten times. The chain combines TRBV7-2 with TRBJ1-5; unclear D gene. The V and J ends lost 5 bases and 0 bases respectively, with 11 bases between them. Germline V gene lookup returns CDR1 SGHTA and CDR2 FQGNSA. CDR3 length equals 15 residues. The CDR3: CASSRAIDSNQPQHF. Written as DNA, the CDR3 is TGTGCCAGCAGCCGAGCGATAGATAGCAATCAGCCCCAGCATTTT.

Only a few counts were recorded for this clonotype. CDR3 sequence (DNA): TGTGCCAGCAGCTTATTGGAAACTGAAGCTTTCTTT. It yields the protein CASSLLETEAFF. This chain joins TRBV5-6 and TRBJ1-1; no firm D call. Trimming cost V 2 bases and J 5 bases, with 7 bases left between them. CDR3 length: 12 residues. Germline V gene data show CDR1 as SGHDT and CDR2 as YYEEEE. Full variable domain (remainder filled in from reference TRBV5-6 and TRBJ1-1): DAGVTQSPTHLIKTRGQQVTLRCSPKSGHDTVSWYQQALGQGPQFIFQYYEEEERQRGNFPDRFSGHQFPNYSSELNVNALLLGDSALYLCASSLLETEAFFGQGTRLTVV.

This clonotype has a count of ten or more. The chain employs TRBV12-3 or TRBV12-4 and TRBJ1-5; 9 nucleotides match TRBD1. CDR3 length: 16 amino acids. V was pared by 5 bases and J by 0 bases, with 5 bases of the junction left unmatched. The CDR3 reads CASSQGTGYSNQPQHF. The CDR3 nucleotides read TGTGCCAGCAGTCAGGGGACAGGGTATAGCAATCAGCCCCAGCATTTT.

This clonotype was detected many times. This chain uses TRBV21-1 with TRBJ2-7; the D call in the table, TRBD2, was not verified against the DNA. TRBV21-1 is annotated as a pseudogene. There are 16 residues in the CDR3. The CDR3 sequence is CASSKPLAGGSGEQYF. In nucleotides, the CDR3 is TGTGCCAGCAGCAAACCTTTGGCGGGAGGATCGGGGGAGCAGTACTTC.

This clonotype showed up many times. V is TRBV5-1 and J is TRBJ2-3; 8 nucleotides agree with TRBD1. Losses at the gene ends were 3 bases for V and 0 bases for J; bases not matched to a gene: 6. Germline V gives CDR1 SGHRS, CDR2 YFSETQ. The length of the CDR3 is 16 residues. Written as DNA, the CDR3 is TGCGCCAGCAGCTCCGGACAGGGTACTAGCACAGATACGCAGTATTTT. This codes for CASSSGQGTSTDTQYF.

Many counts were recorded for this clonotype. The chain carries TRBV7-6 and TRBJ2-7; TRBD1 agrees at 8 bases. The junction had 5 bases not matched to a gene; V was cut back by 1 base and J by 3 bases. Germline CDR1 SGHVS, CDR2 FNYEAQ. CDR3 length: 15 amino acids. The CDR3 reads CASSLGQGAIYEQYF. The CDR3 region has the DNA TGTGCCAGCAGCTTAGGGCAGGGGGCCATCTACGAGCAGTACTTC. The full variable domain, rest sourced from reference TRBV7-6 and TRBJ2-7, is GAGVSQSPRYKVTKRGQDVALRCDPISGHVSLYWYRQALGQGPEFLTYFNYEAQQDKSGLPNDRFSAERPEGSISTLTIQRTEQRDSAMYRCASSLGQGAIYEQYFGPGTRLTVT.

This clonotype was counted many times. In DNA, the CDR3 is TGTGCTAGTGCCTGGGGAGGGCTAGGGTCCTACAATGAGCAGTTCTTC. Its translation: CASAWGGLGSYNEQFF. The chain joins TRBV12-5 to TRBJ2-1, with TRBD2 matching over 7 bases. The CDR3 runs to 16 residues. Germline V gene sequence: CDR1 LGHNT, CDR2 FRNRAP. V shed 7 bases and J 1 base; nucleotides not matched to a gene: 10. Using reference TRBV12-5 and TRBJ2-1 for the parts outside the CDR3, the full variable domain is DARVTQTPRHKVTEMGQEVTMRCQPILGHNTVFWYRQTMMQGLELLAYFRNRAPLDDSGMPKDRFSAEMPDATLATLKIQPSEPRDSAVYFCASAWGGLGSYNEQFFGPGTRLTVL.

For this clonotype: This could be a read error, since a much larger clone is one nucleotide away. Given the absence of the conserved phenylalanine or tryptophan at the CDR3 end, a read error is likely. This sequence joins TRBV30 and TRBJ1-1; possible D gene TRBD1, 6 bases. The germline CDR1 and CDR2 sequences are GTSNPN and SVGIG (reference sequence). The CDR3 contains 11 residues. Trimming took off 2 bases at V and 8 bases at J, with 9 bases between the two ends. DNA for the CDR3: TGTGCCTGGAGTAGGGGGTTCGAAGCTTTCTCT. This codes for CAWSRGFEAFS.

This clonotype was seen at least ten times. The CDR3 is CSVVRGFSTDTQYF. CDR3 nucleotides: TGCAGCGTTGTTCGCGGGTTTAGCACAGATACGCAGTATTTT. The rearrangement uses TRBV29-1 and TRBJ2-3, with D tentatively TRBD2 (5 bases). CDR3 size: 14 residues. Germline V gene lookup returns CDR1 SQVTM and CDR2 ANQGSEA. Deletions cut 4 bases from V and 0 bases from J, with 11 bases between.

This clonotype was observed at least ten times. The chain combines TRBV11-2 with TRBJ1-1; no clear D. The CDR3 has 12 residues. V was cut by 6 bases and J by 3 bases, with 8 bases left in between. The germline gives CDR1 SGHAT, CDR2 FQNNGV. CDR3: CASRTYDTEAFF. The DNA of the CDR3 is TGTGCCAGCAGGACCTATGACACTGAAGCTTTCTTT. The complete variable domain, with remaining parts taken from reference TRBV11-2 and TRBJ1-1, reads EAGVAQSPRYKIIEKRQSVAFWCNPISGHATLYWYQQILGQGPKLLIQFQNNGVVDDSQLPKDRFSAERLKGVDSTLKIQPAKLEDSAVYLCASRTYDTEAFFGQGTRLTVV.

This clonotype appeared many times. This chain connects TRBV2 to TRBJ2-7; D is perhaps TRBD1 (5 bases). The V end was cut by 4 bases, the J end by 6 bases, with 10 bases between. The V gene's germline CDR1 is SNHLY and CDR2 FYNNEI. The CDR3 consists of 12 residues. DNA for the CDR3: TGTGCCAGCAGTGGGCAGGGCGTCGAGCAGTACTTC. As protein: CASSGQGVEQYF. The full variable domain, rest sourced from reference TRBV2 and TRBJ2-7, is EPEVTQTPSHQVTQMGQEVILRCVPISNHLYFYWYRQILGQKVEFLVSFYNNEISEKSEIFDDQFSVERPDGSNFTLKIRSTKLEDSAMYFCASSGQGVEQYFGPGTRLTVT.

The sample holds many counts of this clonotype. V and J are TRBV12-3 or TRBV12-4 and TRBJ1-1, with 12 bases aligning to TRBD1. Losses at the gene ends were 6 bases for V and 7 bases for J; bases not matched to a gene: 15. The CDR3 is made up of 17 amino acids. For the CDR3, the DNA is TGTGCCAGCAGCCCAACCGGGACAGGGGGCGAAAGAAGTGAAGCTTTCTTT. It specifies CASSPTGTGGERSEAFF.

This clonotype was counted many times. The chain recombines TRBV10-2 with TRBJ2-2, with TRBD2 matching 9 bases. In germline, CDR1 is WSHSY, CDR2 SAAADI. Trimming removed 3 bases from V and 5 bases from J; junction bases left unmatched: 10. This CDR3 is built from 17 residues. In nucleotides, the CDR3 is TGCGCCAGCAGTGACCTGGGGGCTAGCGGGGTTACCGGGGAGCTGTTTTTT. Amino acids: CASSDLGASGVTGELFF.

This clonotype was seen at least ten times. The chain combines TRBV29-1 with TRBJ2-7; D possibly corresponds to TRBD1 (6 bases). The CDR3 length is 15 residues. Germline CDR1 and CDR2: SQVTM and ANQGSEA. Trimming cost V 6 bases and J 3 bases, with 21 bases left between them. The CDR3 nucleotides read TGCAGCGTGTCCGCTCAGGGGAGACAGGACTACGAGCAGTACTTC. Translating gives CSVSAQGRQDYEQYF.

J is TRBJ2-5 and V is TRBV3-1; D might be TRBD2 (5 bases). V was cut by 4 bases and J by 11 bases, with 14 bases left in between. This CDR3 spans 12 amino acids. The V gene's germline CDR1 is LGHDT and CDR2 YNNKEL (reference sequence). CDR3 amino acids: CASSPELERQYF. The DNA of the CDR3 is TGTGCCAGCAGCCCTGAACTAGAGCGGCAGTACTTC.

Many counts were recorded for this clonotype. This rearrangement joins TRBV7-2 to TRBJ2-7; D unresolved. Trimming took 5 bases from V and 3 from J, leaving 8 bases between them. The CDR3 covers 12 residues. CDR1 is SGHTA, CDR2 FQGNSA, per germline. The CDR3 here is CASSPVFYEQYF. The CDR3 DNA sequence: TGTGCCAGCAGCCCCGTTTTCTACGAGCAGTACTTC.